This T cell receptor beta chain was captured by sequencing in a study of post-analysis software for immune sequencing data. General study findings and limits: Relative to controls, patients had about five TRBV segments at higher frequency, with TRBV5-6, TRBV5-1 and TRBV20-1 among these. When compared against controls, multiple sclerosis patients showed significantly lower normalized Chao1 diversity. Those samples that were prepared in the same batch co-clustered strongly by F measure.

This clonotype turned up a few times. Its antigen is as yet unknown. Researchers reported that TCR beta cDNA libraries carried unique molecular identifiers. It was from roughly 1.1 to 9.2 million T cells that 500,000 to 600,000 cDNA molecules came. TCRdb itself ran the PCR reads through MiXCR, one entry per CDR3 protein. The sample has approximately 770,000 distinct CDR3 sequences, just over 45% seen once. V was trimmed by 10 bases and J by 7 bases, leaving 17 bases between them. In germline, CDR1 is LGHDT, CDR2 YNNKEL (reference sequence). This CDR3 spans 13 amino acids. The sample was blood. The chain links TRBV3-1 to TRBJ2-1; D gene uncertain. This receptor was identified in a girl between 5 and 17 years old with multiple sclerosis. CDR3: CATLDPFRNEQFF. The CDR3 nucleotides are TGTGCCACCCTGGACCCATTTAGGAATGAGCAGTTCTTC.